Listed here are 24 T cell receptor beta chains from one sample, sequenced in a study of CD8 T cells in Susac syndrome. Random-hexamer reverse transcription was applied to roughly 0.5 to 1 ug RNA. Using its own MiXCR run on the immunoSEQ multiplex PCR reads, TCRdb lists one record per CDR3 protein. Of 160,000 or so distinct CDR3 sequences detected, around 95% appear once; the ten largest clones hold about 0.15%. What was sequenced was CD8+ T cells from PBMCs. Receptors originate from a human donor with multiple sclerosis.

The rearrangement joins TRBV29-1 to TRBJ1-2, with D perhaps TRBD1 (5 bases). CDR1 SQVTM and CDR2 ANQGSEA come from the germline V gene. The V gene lost 8 bases and the J gene lost 5 bases, with 18 bases spanning the gap. This CDR3 has 13 residues. DNA of the CDR3: TGCAGCTCACAGCAGGGTGAAGCTTATGGCTACACCTTC. This sequence encodes CSSQQGEAYGYTF.

The chain uses TRBV3-1 and TRBJ2-1; D is perhaps TRBD2 (6 bases). CDR3 length: 15 residues. Trimming took off 0 bases at V and 9 bases at J, with 15 bases between the two ends. Germline V lookup: CDR1 LGHDT, CDR2 YNNKEL (reference sequence). This CDR3 is CASSQDRGGEVEQFF. Written as DNA, the CDR3 is TGTGCCAGCAGCCAAGATCGTGGCGGGGAGGTTGAGCAGTTCTTC.

This clonotype has just one count. This chain connects TRBV14 to TRBJ2-1; 8 bases fit TRBD1. The CDR3 contains 15 residues. With 4 bases clipped from V and 6 bases from J, the junction kept 8 bases outside the gene matches. Germline V gene lookup returns CDR1 SGHDN and CDR2 FVKESK. This CDR3 reads CASSLRTGKINEQFF. Here the CDR3 DNA reads TGTGCCAGCAGCCTTCGGACAGGGAAGATCAATGAGCAGTTCTTC.

This clonotype was seen just once. The chain has TRBV15 and TRBJ1-2, with D possibly TRBD1 on 5 matching bases. The CDR3 totals 13 residues. Trimming pared 3 bases from V and 8 bases from J, leaving 13 bases between. Germline V CDR1 and CDR2: LNHNV, YYDKDF (reference sequence). CDR3 sequence: CATSSVLGEGYTF. CDR3 nucleotide sequence: TGTGCCACCAGCAGCGTCCTGGGGGAAGGCTACACCTTC. The variable domain in full, completed from reference TRBV15 and TRBJ1-2, reads DAMVIQNPRYQVTQFGKPVTLSCSQTLNHNVMYWYQQKSSQAPKLLFHYYDKDFNNEADTPDNFQSRRPNTSFCFLDIRSPGLGDTAMYLCATSSVLGEGYTFGSGTRLTVV.

The chain carries TRBV27 and TRBJ2-5, with unresolved D. CDR3 length equals 13 residues. Trimming shortened V by 6 bases and J by 7 bases, and 15 bases separated the two germline ends. Germline V gene lookup returns CDR1 MNHEY and CDR2 SMNVEV (reference sequence). DNA for the CDR3: TGTGCCAGCAGCCGCGTCCACCAACGGACCCAGTACTTC. It translates to CASSRVHQRTQYF.

Written as DNA, the CDR3 is TGTGCCAGCAGTCAGGGTAGGGATACGCAGTATTTT. Its protein product is CASSQGRDTQYF. V is TRBV5-4 and J is TRBJ2-3; maybe TRBD1 (5 bases). V was cut by 5 bases and J by 6 bases, with 10 bases left in between. In germline, CDR1 is SGHNT, CDR2 YYREEE (reference sequence). The CDR3 sequence is 12 residues long.

The gene calls are TRBV29-1 and TRBJ2-2; D unresolved. V lost 1 base to trimming and J lost 6 bases, with 3 bases between them. The CDR3 runs 11 residues. Germline V gene lookup returns CDR1 SQVTM and CDR2 ANQGSEA. The CDR3 loop is CSVEGPGELFF. The CDR3 bases are TGCAGCGTTGAAGGTCCCGGGGAGCTGTTTTTT.

The V and J genes are TRBV29-1 and TRBJ1-2; no reliable D call. CDR3 length equals 12 residues. Germline V gene data show CDR1 as SQVTM and CDR2 as ANQGSEA. The germline V and J ends were trimmed by 6 bases and 4 bases, with 12 bases remaining between them. The CDR3 protein is CSVLVSSYGYTF. CDR3 bases: TGCAGCGTCCTGGTCAGTTCCTATGGCTACACCTTC.

V and J are TRBV7-9 and TRBJ2-1, with 8 bases fitting TRBD1. V lost 1 base and J lost 8; bases outside the gene matches: 16. The V gene's germline CDR1 is SEHNR and CDR2 FQNEAQ (reference sequence). The CDR3 contains 18 residues. CDR3 amino acids: CASSLGDSAGGSWHEQFF. In DNA form, the CDR3 reads TGTGCCAGCAGCTTAGGGGACTCGGCAGGGGGCTCTTGGCATGAGCAGTTCTTC.

V is TRBV29-1 and J is TRBJ2-7; no clear D gene. V was pared by 5 bases and J by 3 bases, with 14 bases between. CDR1 and CDR2 (germline): SQVTM, ANQGSEA. The CDR3 is 13 amino acids. The CDR3 nucleotides are TGCAGCGTTCTCGGTGGGATTTTCTACGAGCAGTACTTC. Translated, it gives CSVLGGIFYEQYF.

This CDR3 reads CASSPWTGSSYNEQFF. The CDR3 bases are TGCGCCAGCAGTCCCTGGACAGGGAGCTCCTACAATGAGCAGTTCTTC. The chain joins TRBV23-1 to TRBJ2-1, with 8 positions matching TRBD1. TRBV23-1 counts as an open reading frame of uncertain function. The CDR3 is 16 residues long. Trimming took 4 bases from V and 0 from J; bases not matched to a gene: 5.

The chain has TRBV7-8 and TRBJ1-5; tentative D call: TRBD1 (5 bases). Trimming pared 2 bases from V and 1 base from J, leaving 9 bases between. This CDR3 is built from 15 residues. The germline CDR1 and CDR2 sequences are SGHVS and FQNEAQ. The DNA for the CDR3 is TGTGCCAGCAGCTTAATCCGGGGGAGCAATCAGCCCCAGCATTTT. This translates into CASSLIRGSNQPQHF. The full variable domain, with the rest looked up from reference TRBV7-8 and TRBJ1-5, is GAGVSQSPRYKVAKRGQDVALRCDPISGHVSLFWYQQALGQGPEFLTYFQNEAQLDKSGLPSDRFFAERPEGSVSTLKIQRTQQEDSAVYLCASSLIRGSNQPQHFGDGTRLSIL.

The rearrangement uses TRBV2 and TRBJ1-2; perhaps TRBD1 as D (5 bases). Trimming pared 6 bases from V and 2 bases from J, leaving 10 bases between. The CDR3 is made up of 13 amino acids. Germline V gene lookup returns CDR1 SNHLY and CDR2 FYNNEI. The CDR3 DNA reads TGTGCCAGCAGGACAGTTGGCAACTATGGCTACACCTTC. It yields the protein CASRTVGNYGYTF.

The rearrangement uses TRBV29-1 and TRBJ1-2, with 9 bases identical to TRBD1. The CDR3 spans 13 residues. CDR1 is SQVTM, CDR2 ANQGSEA, per germline. With 6 bases clipped from V and 7 bases from J, the junction kept 9 bases outside the gene matches. In DNA form, the CDR3 reads TGCAGCGTGCTATCGGGGACAGGGTCTGGCTACACCTTC. This translates into CSVLSGTGSGYTF.

The V gene is TRBV20-1, the J gene TRBJ2-6; D unresolved. Germline assignment: CDR1 DFQATT and CDR2 SNEGSKA (reference sequence). With 0 bases removed from V and 2 bases from J, the gap between germline ends came to 2 bases. The CDR3 has 13 amino acids. CDR3 bases: TGCAGTGCTAGAGAACCTGGGGCCAACGTCCTGACTTTC. Translating it yields CSAREPGANVLTF.

The chain couples TRBV20-1 to TRBJ1-2; TRBD1 matches 9 bases. Looked up from germline, CDR1 is DFQATT and CDR2 is SNEGSKA (reference sequence). Trimming removed 6 bases from V and 8 bases from J; junction bases left unmatched: 16. This CDR3 region has 15 residues. The CDR3 DNA is TGCAGTGCGGAGGGGTGGGGACAGGGTAGAGGCGGCTACACCTTC. It yields the protein CSAEGWGQGRGGYTF.

Here the CDR3 DNA reads TGTGCCAGCAGCTTGGCAGGGACAGATACGCAGTATTTT. Translated, it gives CASSLAGTDTQYF. This sequence joins TRBV5-6 and TRBJ2-3; tentatively, D is TRBD1 (5 bases). Trimming removed 0 bases at V and 3 bases at J, with 5 bases between. Germline V gene sequence: CDR1 SGHDT, CDR2 YYEEEE. The CDR3 runs 13 residues.

The gene calls are TRBV19 and TRBJ2-5; the D gene is possibly TRBD2 (5 bases). Trimming removed 6 bases at V and 5 bases at J, with 16 bases between. Germline V lookup: CDR1 LNHDA, CDR2 SQIVND (reference sequence). CDR3 length: 14 amino acids. In DNA, the CDR3 is TGTGCCAGTAGCCCCATCGGCGGGTGGGAGACCCAGTACTTC. It translates to CASSPIGGWETQYF.

V is TRBV29-1 and J is TRBJ1-1; perhaps TRBD1 as D (5 bases). The CDR3 runs to 16 residues. Germline values: CDR1 SQVTM, CDR2 ANQGSEA. V was shortened by 4 bases and J by 1 base, with 19 bases between the two germline ends. The CDR3 protein is CSVGPRAGRANTEAFF. The CDR3 DNA is TGCAGCGTTGGTCCCCGCGCAGGGCGAGCGAACACTGAAGCTTTCTTT.

The chain links TRBV2 to TRBJ2-1; D unclear. The CDR3 has 14 amino acids. CDR1 SNHLY and CDR2 FYNNEI come from the germline V gene. V lost 10 bases and J lost 6, with 19 bases in between. CDR3 region: CATPRQAPGNEQFF. CDR3 nucleotide sequence: TGTGCCACCCCAAGGCAGGCCCCTGGCAATGAGCAGTTCTTC.

The rearrangement links TRBV19 to TRBJ2-7; D gene uncertain. The germline gives CDR1 LNHDA, CDR2 SQIVND (reference sequence). The V gene lost 8 bases and the J gene lost 4 bases, with 15 bases spanning the gap. The CDR3 has 13 amino acids. The CDR3 region is CASAPAASYEQYF. The CDR3 nucleotides are TGTGCCAGTGCACCAGCCGCAAGTTACGAGCAGTACTTC. Complete variable domain (other parts from reference TRBV19 and TRBJ2-7): DGGITQSPKYLFRKEGQNVTLSCEQNLNHDAMYWYRQDPGQGLRLIYYSQIVNDFQKGDIAEGYSVSREKKESFPLTVTSAQKNPTAFYLCASAPAASYEQYFGPGTRLTVT.

The CDR3 spells CASSRGSGELFF. The DNA of the CDR3 is TGTGCCAGCAGTCGGGGGTCCGGGGAGCTGTTTTTT. The chain employs TRBV6-4 and TRBJ2-2, with D possibly being TRBD2 (6 bases). Germline values: CDR1 MRHNA, CDR2 SNTAGT. This CDR3 has 12 amino acids. V was clipped by 5 bases and J by 6 bases, with 7 bases between them.

The V call is TRBV13, the J call TRBJ2-7; 7 bases are shared with TRBD2. The trim removed 0 bases at V and 1 base at J, leaving 9 bases unmatched. Germline CDR1 reads PRHDT; CDR2 reads FYEKMQ (reference sequence). The CDR3 is 17 residues long. In DNA form, the CDR3 reads TGTGCCAGCAGCTTAGGGCCGGGAGGTAGCGGATCCTACGAGCAGTACGTC. Amino acids: CASSLGPGGSGSYEQYV.

V gene TRBV7-6 combines with J gene TRBJ1-1; 10 bases map to TRBD1. Trimming removed 3 bases from V and 12 bases from J; junction bases left unmatched: 13. This CDR3 comprises 15 residues. Germline CDR1 and CDR2: SGHVS and FNYEAQ. The CDR3 DNA reads TGTGCCAGCAGCTTGAATTCGGGGGACAGGGGAGAAACTTTCTTT. It is translated as CASSLNSGDRGETFF.